These T cell receptor beta chains were read from a single sample in a study of cytomegalovirus exposure and HLA in healthy donors. Measured with immunoSEQ multiplex PCR; TCRdb has only the in-frame clones, and not every one. Altogether some 150,000 clones are present, roughly 86% being singletons, with the ten largest covering under 3.5%. The sequenced sample consisted of PBMCs. Receptors originate from a man between 18 and 29 years old in good health and CMV-seropositive. The conserved cysteine and the conserved F or W are not part of the CDR3 here. Each record gives: J gene, D gene, V gene, CDR3 protein. The D gene is left open where the match is weak.

J gene: TRBJ1-4; D gene: NA; V gene: TRBV5-1; CDR3 protein: ASSLGVRGNEKLF
J gene: TRBJ1-3; D gene: TRBD1; V gene: TRBV6-6; CDR3 protein: ASSLQGWNTIY
J gene: TRBJ1-1; D gene: NA; V gene: TRBV30; CDR3 protein: AWSIQGPYTEAF
J gene: TRBJ2-7; D gene: TRBD2; V gene: TRBV6-5; CDR3 protein: ASSYAGTSGYEQY
J gene: TRBJ1-1; D gene: NA; V gene: TRBV25-1; CDR3 protein: ASSRGGYTEAF
J gene: TRBJ2-7; D gene: NA; V gene: TRBV15; CDR3 protein: ATSRDGGGNYEQY
J gene: TRBJ1-5; D gene: NA; V gene: TRBV6-4; CDR3 protein: ASSEASTEGVSQPQH
J gene: TRBJ1-1; D gene: NA; V gene: TRBV27; CDR3 protein: ASSFQANTEAF
J gene: TRBJ2-1; D gene: NA; V gene: TRBV7-2; CDR3 protein: ATVQRSSYNEQF
J gene: TRBJ2-5; D gene: TRBD2; V gene: TRBV4-2; CDR3 protein: ASSLRGELETQY
J gene: TRBJ2-2; D gene: TRBD2; V gene: TRBV5-1; CDR3 protein: ASSRSGVWDTGELF
J gene: TRBJ2-3; D gene: TRBD2; V gene: TRBV5-1; CDR3 protein: ASSLSGVGTDTQY
J gene: TRBJ2-1; D gene: TRBD2; V gene: TRBV19; CDR3 protein: ASRFGGLGNEQF
J gene: TRBJ2-6; D gene: NA; V gene: TRBV9; CDR3 protein: ASSVARGANVLT
J gene: TRBJ1-3; D gene: NA; V gene: TRBV19; CDR3 protein: ASRLGNTIY
J gene: TRBJ1-3; D gene: NA; V gene: TRBV5-1; CDR3 protein: ASTPDLGPSNTIY
J gene: TRBJ2-7; D gene: TRBD2; V gene: TRBV11-3; CDR3 protein: ASSSGLAMDYEQY
J gene: TRBJ1-2; D gene: NA; V gene: TRBV29-1; CDR3 protein: SAKDLEGSRYGYT
J gene: TRBJ2-3; D gene: NA; V gene: TRBV27; CDR3 protein: ASSSSSWDTQY
J gene: TRBJ2-1; D gene: TRBD2; V gene: TRBV10-3; CDR3 protein: AISEHDRAGTSGSRSYNEQF
J gene: TRBJ2-7; D gene: NA; V gene: TRBV7-2; CDR3 protein: ASSLEAGRTYEQY
J gene: TRBJ1-2; D gene: TRBD1; V gene: TRBV18; CDR3 protein: ASSPRRDSYGYT
J gene: TRBJ2-7; D gene: NA; V gene: TRBV4-1; CDR3 protein: ASSQWAISYEQY
J gene: TRBJ1-1; D gene: NA; V gene: TRBV6-6; CDR3 protein: ASSYVAEAF
J gene: TRBJ1-1; D gene: NA; V gene: TRBV19; CDR3 protein: ASKTVFDTEAF
J gene: TRBJ1-2; D gene: TRBD1; V gene: TRBV28; CDR3 protein: ASIPQGALLGYT
J gene: TRBJ2-7; D gene: TRBD1; V gene: TRBV7-8; CDR3 protein: ASSLDRVYEQY
J gene: TRBJ2-7; D gene: TRBD2; V gene: TRBV4-3; CDR3 protein: ASSQLLGGGTWEQY
J gene: TRBJ1-2; D gene: NA; V gene: TRBV5-8; CDR3 protein: ASSQDRFRVGYT
J gene: TRBJ2-1; D gene: TRBD2; V gene: TRBV7-3; CDR3 protein: ASSYGLAGDNEQF
J gene: TRBJ1-1; D gene: TRBD1; V gene: TRBV7-9; CDR3 protein: ASSVSLRTGDTEAF
J gene: TRBJ2-1; D gene: TRBD1; V gene: TRBV4-1; CDR3 protein: ASSQVLRTGDNEQF
J gene: TRBJ2-5; D gene: TRBD2; V gene: TRBV9; CDR3 protein: ASSFTSGGETQY
J gene: TRBJ2-7; D gene: TRBD2; V gene: TRBV10-3; CDR3 protein: AISESLAGETYEQY
J gene: TRBJ2-3; D gene: TRBD2; V gene: TRBV11-3; CDR3 protein: ASSLDLAGTDTQY
J gene: TRBJ1-2; D gene: TRBD1; V gene: TRBV6-6; CDR3 protein: ASGQGFLLGYGYT
J gene: TRBJ2-7; D gene: NA; V gene: TRBV14; CDR3 protein: ASSNGLAYEQY
J gene: TRBJ2-5; D gene: TRBD2; V gene: TRBV29-1; CDR3 protein: SVDGTSGETQY
J gene: TRBJ2-7; D gene: TRBD1; V gene: TRBV2; CDR3 protein: ASSVTGGSYEQY
J gene: TRBJ2-7; D gene: NA; V gene: TRBV5-5; CDR3 protein: ASSLGHRDYEQY
J gene: TRBJ1-1; D gene: NA; V gene: TRBV13; CDR3 protein: ASSLGTPIRSTEAF
J gene: TRBJ1-1; D gene: NA; V gene: TRBV27; CDR3 protein: ASSGEGNTEAF
J gene: TRBJ1-1; D gene: NA; V gene: TRBV29-1; CDR3 protein: SGGRQNTEAF
J gene: TRBJ2-5; D gene: TRBD1; V gene: TRBV7-6; CDR3 protein: ASSLAPGQGAGETQY
J gene: TRBJ2-7; D gene: TRBD1; V gene: TRBV28; CDR3 protein: ASSSRDSYEQY
J gene: TRBJ2-1; D gene: TRBD2; V gene: TRBV11-3; CDR3 protein: ASSLDQGAGAYNEQF
J gene: TRBJ1-4; D gene: NA; V gene: TRBV7-9; CDR3 protein: ASSLLPGANEKLF
J gene: TRBJ1-2; D gene: TRBD1; V gene: TRBV6-1; CDR3 protein: ASSPGQIDYGYT
J gene: TRBJ2-3; D gene: NA; V gene: TRBV7-9; CDR3 protein: ASSPVRGTRDTQY
J gene: TRBJ2-6; D gene: TRBD1; V gene: TRBV27; CDR3 protein: ASSIQGAAGANVLT
J gene: TRBJ1-2; D gene: NA; V gene: TRBV4-1; CDR3 protein: ASSQDGQLGGYT
J gene: TRBJ1-4; D gene: NA; V gene: TRBV19; CDR3 protein: ASEGSATNEKLF